These 24 T cell receptor beta chains share one sample of origin, sequenced in a study of identical twins. TCRdb analysed the 5' RACE reads with MiXCR anew, one entry per CDR3 protein. The sample lists 600,000 to 700,000 distinct CDR3 sequences, around 20% occurring once. The same data also went into a second study, on T cells expressing NK-cell markers.

Sequencing was performed on PBMCs. These receptors all stem from a woman in her late teens or twenties in good health.

The table lists this clonotype with a few counts. The CDR3 loop is CASSYDGSNYGYTF. The CDR3 bases are TGCGCCAGCAGTTATGACGGGTCTAACTATGGCTACACCTTC. The chain uses TRBV5-1 and TRBJ1-2; D is ambiguous. This CDR3 is 14 amino acids long. Germline V gene lookup returns CDR1 SGHRS and CDR2 YFSETQ. Deletions cut 5 bases from V and 0 bases from J, with 11 bases between. The entire variable domain, with the rest obtained from reference TRBV5-1 and TRBJ1-2, is as follows: KAGVTQTPRYLIKTRGQQVTLSCSPISGHRSVSWYQQTPGQGLQFLFEYFSETQRNKGNFPGRFSGRQFSNSRSEMNVSTLELGDSALYLCASSYDGSNYGYTFGSGTRLTVV.

Only a few counts were recorded for this clonotype. The chain couples TRBV7-3 to TRBJ2-2; 7 bases map to TRBD2. The CDR3 is 16 amino acids. The junction had 7 bases not matched to a gene; V was cut back by 4 bases and J by 2 bases. Germline CDR1 and CDR2: SGHTA and FQGTGA. CDR3 DNA: TGTGCCAGCAGCTCTCGGGGAGGGCGCAACACCGGGGAGCTGTTTTTT. Translating it yields CASSSRGGRNTGELFF.

The chain carries TRBV10-2 and TRBJ2-5, with a weak D call TRBD2 (6 bases). The CDR3 totals 18 residues. Germline CDR1 reads WSHSY; CDR2 reads SAAADI. The V gene lost 2 bases and the J gene lost 4 bases, with 23 bases spanning the gap. The CDR3: CASSERVRRQGGTETQYF. CDR3 bases: TGCGCCAGCAGTGAGAGGGTCCGGAGGCAGGGAGGAACAGAGACCCAGTACTTC.

Only a few counts were recorded for this clonotype. The chain is built from TRBV7-9 and TRBJ2-1, with a weak D call TRBD1 (6 bases). Germline V gene sequence: CDR1 SEHNR, CDR2 FQNEAQ (reference sequence). The CDR3 spans 11 residues. V lost 5 bases, J lost 14 bases, and 13 bases lay in between. The CDR3 loop is CASSAQRGKFF. In nucleotides, the CDR3 is TGTGCCAGCAGCGCCCAGAGGGGGAAGTTCTTC. The full variable domain, rest sourced from reference TRBV7-9 and TRBJ2-1, is DTGVSQNPRHKITKRGQNVTFRCDPISEHNRLYWYRQTLGQGPEFLTYFQNEAQLEKSRLLSDRFSAERPKGSFSTLEIQRTEQGDSAMYLCASSAQRGKFFGPGTRLTVL.

This clonotype was observed a few times. V gene TRBV7-9 combines with J gene TRBJ2-5, with D tentatively TRBD1 (6 bases). The CDR3 covers 15 residues. The germline V and J ends were trimmed by 6 bases and 1 base, with 15 bases remaining between them. Germline CDR1 reads SEHNR; CDR2 reads FQNEAQ (reference sequence). CDR3 in amino acids: CASRDDQGPQETQYF. The CDR3 region has the DNA TGTGCCAGCAGAGACGATCAGGGGCCCCAAGAGACCCAGTACTTC.

In its sample, this clonotype was seen a few times. V and J are TRBV7-9 and TRBJ2-7; a weak D match, TRBD2 (5 bases). In germline, CDR1 is SEHNR, CDR2 FQNEAQ (reference sequence). V dropped 4 bases and J dropped 1 base, with 11 bases sitting between them. The CDR3 extends over 14 amino acids. Written as DNA, the CDR3 is TGTGCCAGCAGCTCCGGAGGCACTTCCTACGAGCAGTACTTC. Translated: CASSSGGTSYEQYF.

In this sample, this clonotype turned up a few times. CDR3: CASSLSGKNSYEQYF. In nucleotides, the CDR3 is TGTGCCAGCAGCCTATCGGGGAAGAACTCCTACGAGCAGTACTTC. The genes are TRBV7-9 and TRBJ2-7, with D maybe TRBD2 (5 bases). The V gene lost 5 bases and the J gene lost 0 bases, with 14 bases spanning the gap. Germline V gene data show CDR1 as SEHNR and CDR2 as FQNEAQ (reference sequence). This CDR3 is 15 amino acids long. Supplemented by reference TRBV7-9 and TRBJ2-7, the full variable domain reads DTGVSQNPRHKITKRGQNVTFRCDPISEHNRLYWYRQTLGQGPEFLTYFQNEAQLEKSRLLSDRFSAERPKGSFSTLEIQRTEQGDSAMYLCASSLSGKNSYEQYFGPGTRLTVT.

This clonotype was seen at least ten times. The CDR3: CSARDPTWSYGYTF. CDR3 coding DNA: TGCAGTGCTAGAGATCCCACGTGGAGTTATGGCTACACCTTC. This rearrangement joins TRBV20-1 to TRBJ1-2; D not resolved. Trimming shortened V by 0 bases and J by 5 bases, and 13 bases separated the two germline ends. Germline CDR1 reads DFQATT; CDR2 reads SNEGSKA (reference sequence). The CDR3 extends over 14 amino acids.

Of note for this clonotype: A read error may be the cause here, since a much bigger clone is one base away. The chain uses TRBV11-2 and TRBJ2-5, with no clear D. CDR1 SGHAT and CDR2 FQNNGV come from the germline V gene. The CDR3 loop spans 13 amino acids. CDR3 sequence reads: CTSSAIGQETQYF. The CDR3, as DNA: TGTACCAGCAGCGCTATTGGGCAAGAGACCCAGTACTTC.

This clonotype has just a few counts. The chain uses TRBV20-1 and TRBJ2-3, with 7 bases fitting TRBD2. The CDR3 loop spans 14 amino acids. The ends lost 6 bases at V and 2 bases at J; junction bases unmatched: 8. Germline loops: CDR1 DFQATT, CDR2 SNEGSKA (reference sequence). The CDR3 sequence: CSAGGNGNTDTQYF. The CDR3 DNA reads TGCAGTGCCGGGGGGAACGGGAACACAGATACGCAGTATTTT.

V gene TRBV12-3 or TRBV12-4 combines with J gene TRBJ1-1; D unresolved. Trimming removed 3 bases at V and 4 bases at J, with 6 bases between. The CDR3 totals 12 residues. The CDR3 is CASSFRTTEAFF. CDR3 DNA: TGTGCCAGCAGTTTTAGGACCACTGAAGCTTTCTTT.

A few counts support this clonotype. The chain employs TRBV4-3 and TRBJ2-3; 10 bases map to TRBD2. The CDR3 contains 18 residues. Germline trimming cut 0 bases from V and 4 bases from J; bases unmatched to any gene: 10. Germline V gene lookup returns CDR1 LGHNA and CDR2 YSLEER. CDR3 coding DNA: TGCGCCAGCAGCCAAGACGGGCCTAGCGGGAGTGGAGCAGATACGCAGTATTTT. Translation gives CASSQDGPSGSGADTQYF.

The chain recombines TRBV5-1 with TRBJ2-1; 13 bases are shared with TRBD2. The CDR3 is 14 amino acids. The germline gives CDR1 SGHRS, CDR2 YFSETQ. The trim removed 8 bases at V and 9 bases at J, leaving 8 bases unmatched. The CDR3, as DNA: TGCGCCAGTCTCCGACTAGCGGGGGGCAGTGAGCAGTTCTTC. This encodes CASLRLAGGSEQFF.

The sample holds a few counts of this clonotype. The rearrangement uses TRBV6-1 and TRBJ2-7, with 10 positions matching TRBD1. The V gene end was trimmed by 6 bases and the J gene end by 4 bases; junction bases not matched to a gene: 6. The V gene's germline CDR1 is MNHNS and CDR2 SASEGT. The CDR3 is 14 amino acids. DNA for the CDR3: TGTGCCAGCAGGGAACCGGGACAGGGGTACGAGCAGTACTTC. Translation: CASREPGQGYEQYF.

V and J are TRBV19 and TRBJ2-1, with 8 bases lining up with TRBD2. Trimming cost V 4 bases and J 9 bases; bases outside gene matches: 5. Germline CDR1 is LNHDA and CDR2 is SQIVND (reference sequence). The CDR3 runs to 13 residues. The CDR3 protein is CASSTTSEGEQFF. CDR3 sequence (DNA): TGTGCCAGTAGTACGACTAGCGAGGGTGAGCAGTTCTTC.

This clonotype has more than one count but fewer than ten. The chain carries TRBV15 and TRBJ2-3, with no clear D. Trimming cost V 5 bases and J 5 bases, with 11 bases left between them. Germline V gives CDR1 LNHNV, CDR2 YYDKDF (reference sequence). The CDR3 is 13 residues long. CDR3 sequence (DNA): TGTGCCACCAGCCGAGGAGCCGTAGATACGCAGTATTTT. This encodes CATSRGAVDTQYF.

In its sample, this clonotype was seen many times. The CDR3 region is CASSATGVTEAFF. For the CDR3, the DNA is TGTGCCAGCAGTGCTACAGGGGTTACTGAAGCTTTCTTT. J is TRBJ1-1 and V is TRBV6-1, with TRBD1 identical over 7 bases. CDR1 MNHNS and CDR2 SASEGT come from the germline V gene. V was clipped by 4 bases and J by 5 bases; unmatched bases: 4. The CDR3 has 13 amino acids.

The sample holds one count of this clonotype. This rearrangement joins TRBV7-9 to TRBJ2-3; D unresolved. V lost 2 bases and J lost 0, with 12 bases in between. CDR3 length: 16 amino acids. Per the germline V gene, CDR1 is SEHNR and CDR2 is FQNEAQ (reference sequence). This CDR3 is CASSLRPLTSTDTQYF. The CDR3 DNA follows: TGTGCCAGCAGCTTACGCCCCCTTACTAGCACAGATACGCAGTATTTT.

The chain joins TRBV6-1 to TRBJ2-6; D not resolved. Germline lookup yields CDR1 MNHNS and CDR2 SASEGT. Trimming took 6 bases from V and 0 from J, leaving 9 bases between them. This CDR3 is built from 15 residues. The DNA of the CDR3 is TGTGCCAGCAGGAGCCCCTCCTCTGGGGCCAACGTCCTGACTTTC. It specifies CASRSPSSGANVLTF.

The genes are TRBV4-3 and TRBJ2-1; no firm D call. The CDR3 totals 15 residues. Germline CDR1 and CDR2: LGHNA and YSLEER. The germline V and J ends were trimmed by 0 bases and 10 bases, with 16 bases remaining between them. CDR3 nucleotide sequence: TGCGCCAGCAGCCAAGAATGGGGTCAGTGGAACGAGCAGTTCTTC. The encoded protein is CASSQEWGQWNEQFF.

The chain combines TRBV11-3 with TRBJ1-6; D is unresolved. Trimming cost V 1 base and J 10 bases, with 14 bases left between them. Germline V gene data show CDR1 as SGHNT and CDR2 as YENEEA. The length of the CDR3 is 15 residues. The chain's CDR3 is CASSLVDPLGSPLHF. CDR3 in DNA: TGTGCCAGCAGCTTAGTGGACCCCTTGGGCTCACCCCTCCACTTT.

The chain combines TRBV5-1 with TRBJ1-1; D might be TRBD1 (6 bases). Germline V lookup: CDR1 SGHRS, CDR2 YFSETQ. Deletions cut 0 bases from V and 4 bases from J, with 7 bases between. The CDR3 length is 13 residues. CDR3: CASSLGTVTEAFF. CDR3 nucleotide sequence: TGCGCCAGCAGCTTGGGGACAGTCACTGAAGCTTTCTTT.

This clonotype was seen only a few times. The chain recombines TRBV12-3 or TRBV12-4 with TRBJ1-1; 8 bases map to TRBD1. CDR3 length equals 13 residues. V lost 8 bases to trimming and J lost 0 bases; unmatched junction nucleotides: 2. The DNA of the CDR3 is TGTGCCAGCGACAGGGGTATGAACACTGAAGCTTTCTTT. Encoded protein: CASDRGMNTEAFF.

The chain has TRBV7-9 and TRBJ2-7, with D unresolved. Germline CDR1 SEHNR, CDR2 FQNEAQ (reference sequence). V lost 2 bases and J lost 5, with 10 bases in between. This CDR3 contains 13 residues. CDR3 coding DNA: TGTGCCAGCAGCTTAACACTTCAGCACGAGCAGTACTTC. It codes for CASSLTLQHEQYF.